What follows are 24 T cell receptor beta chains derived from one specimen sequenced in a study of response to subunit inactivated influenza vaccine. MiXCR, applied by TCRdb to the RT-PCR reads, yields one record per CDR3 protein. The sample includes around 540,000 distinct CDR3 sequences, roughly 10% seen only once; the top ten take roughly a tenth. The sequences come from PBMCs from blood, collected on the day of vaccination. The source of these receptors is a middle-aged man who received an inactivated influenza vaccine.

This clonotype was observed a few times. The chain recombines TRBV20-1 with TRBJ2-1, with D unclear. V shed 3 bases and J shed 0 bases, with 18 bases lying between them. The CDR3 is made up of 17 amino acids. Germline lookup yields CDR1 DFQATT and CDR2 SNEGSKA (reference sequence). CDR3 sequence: CSASILTGWSSYNEQFF. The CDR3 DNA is TGCAGTGCTAGTATCCTAACTGGATGGAGCTCCTACAATGAGCAGTTCTTC.

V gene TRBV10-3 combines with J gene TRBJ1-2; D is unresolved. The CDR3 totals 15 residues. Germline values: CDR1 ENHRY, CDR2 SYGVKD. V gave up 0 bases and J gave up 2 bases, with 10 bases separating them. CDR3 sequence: CAISESVRMNYGYTF. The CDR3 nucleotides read TGTGCCATCAGTGAGTCGGTTCGAATGAACTATGGCTACACCTTC.

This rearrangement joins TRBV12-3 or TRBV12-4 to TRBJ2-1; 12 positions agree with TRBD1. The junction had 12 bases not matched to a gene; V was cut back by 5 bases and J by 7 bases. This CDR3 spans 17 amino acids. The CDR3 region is CASSPTPGQGALNEQFF. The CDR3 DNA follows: TGTGCCAGCAGTCCTACACCGGGACAGGGGGCGTTGAATGAGCAGTTCTTC.

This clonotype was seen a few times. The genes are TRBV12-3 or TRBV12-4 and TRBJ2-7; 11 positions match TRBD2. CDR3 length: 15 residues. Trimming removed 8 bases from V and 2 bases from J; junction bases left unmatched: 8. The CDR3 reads CASAAGSGGAYEQYF. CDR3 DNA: TGTGCCAGCGCCGCCGGTAGCGGGGGGGCCTACGAGCAGTACTTC.

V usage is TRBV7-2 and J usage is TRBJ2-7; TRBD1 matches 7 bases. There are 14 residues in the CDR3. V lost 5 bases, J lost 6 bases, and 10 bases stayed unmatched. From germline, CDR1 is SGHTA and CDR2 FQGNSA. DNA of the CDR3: TGTGCCAGCAGCCTTACCCTAACAGGGGCCGAGCAGTACTTC. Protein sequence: CASSLTLTGAEQYF.

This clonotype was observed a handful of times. The CDR3 DNA is TGCGCCAGCAGCTTGGTGGGAGGCAAAAGCGAGCAGTACTTC. As protein: CASSLVGGKSEQYF. This chain links TRBV5-1 with TRBJ2-7; D may be TRBD2 (6 bases). CDR1 is SGHRS, CDR2 YFSETQ, per germline. The CDR3 consists of 14 residues. Trimming cost V 0 bases and J 6 bases, with 13 bases left between them.

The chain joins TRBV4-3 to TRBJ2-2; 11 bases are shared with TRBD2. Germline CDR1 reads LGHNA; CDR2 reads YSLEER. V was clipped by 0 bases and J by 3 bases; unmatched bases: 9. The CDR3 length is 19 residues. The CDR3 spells CASSQDISGGAFDTGELFF. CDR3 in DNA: TGCGCCAGCAGCCAAGATATTAGCGGGGGGGCCTTCGACACCGGGGAGCTGTTTTTT.

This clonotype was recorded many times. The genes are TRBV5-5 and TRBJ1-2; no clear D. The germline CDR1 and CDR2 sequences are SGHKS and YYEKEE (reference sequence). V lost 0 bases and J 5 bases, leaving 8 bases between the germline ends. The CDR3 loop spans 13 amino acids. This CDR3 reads CASSLDSPYGYTF. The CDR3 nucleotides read TGTGCCAGCAGCTTGGACAGCCCATATGGCTACACCTTC.

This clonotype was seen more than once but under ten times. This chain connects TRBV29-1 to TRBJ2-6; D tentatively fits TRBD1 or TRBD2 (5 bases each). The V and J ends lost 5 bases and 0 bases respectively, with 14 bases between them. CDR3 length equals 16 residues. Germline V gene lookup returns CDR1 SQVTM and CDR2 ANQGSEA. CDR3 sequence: CSVPKGDHSGANVLTF. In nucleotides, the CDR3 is TGCAGCGTTCCAAAAGGGGACCACTCTGGGGCCAACGTCCTGACTTTC.

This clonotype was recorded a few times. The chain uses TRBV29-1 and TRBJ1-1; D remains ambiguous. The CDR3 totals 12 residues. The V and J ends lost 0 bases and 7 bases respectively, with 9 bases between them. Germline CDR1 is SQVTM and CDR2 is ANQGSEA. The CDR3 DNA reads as TGCAGCGTTGAAGATACGGGCGATGAAGCTTTCTTT. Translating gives CSVEDTGDEAFF.

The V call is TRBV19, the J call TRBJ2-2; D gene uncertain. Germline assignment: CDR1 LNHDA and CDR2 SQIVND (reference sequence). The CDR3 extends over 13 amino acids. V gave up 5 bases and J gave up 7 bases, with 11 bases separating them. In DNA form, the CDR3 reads TGTGCCAGTAGTGGATGGGGAATCGGGGAGCTGTTTTTT. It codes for CASSGWGIGELFF.

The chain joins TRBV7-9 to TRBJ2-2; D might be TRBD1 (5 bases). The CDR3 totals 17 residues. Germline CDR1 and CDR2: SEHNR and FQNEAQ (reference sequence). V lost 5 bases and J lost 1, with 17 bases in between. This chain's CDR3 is CASSRQGIALNTGELFF. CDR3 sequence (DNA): TGTGCCAGCAGCCGGCAGGGAATAGCTCTGAACACCGGGGAGCTGTTTTTT.

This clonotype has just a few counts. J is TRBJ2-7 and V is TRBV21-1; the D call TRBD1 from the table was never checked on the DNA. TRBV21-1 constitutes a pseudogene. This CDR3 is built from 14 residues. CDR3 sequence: CASRGGGADYEQYF. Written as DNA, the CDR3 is TGTGCCAGCCGAGGGGGGGGGGCGGACTACGAGCAGTACTTC.

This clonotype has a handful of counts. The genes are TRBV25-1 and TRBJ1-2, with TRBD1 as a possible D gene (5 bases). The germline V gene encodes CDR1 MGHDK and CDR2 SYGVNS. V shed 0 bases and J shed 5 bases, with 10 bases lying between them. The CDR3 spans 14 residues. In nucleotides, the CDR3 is TGTGCCAGCAGTGAATATCAGGGCGGATATGGCTACACCTTC. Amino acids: CASSEYQGGYGYTF.

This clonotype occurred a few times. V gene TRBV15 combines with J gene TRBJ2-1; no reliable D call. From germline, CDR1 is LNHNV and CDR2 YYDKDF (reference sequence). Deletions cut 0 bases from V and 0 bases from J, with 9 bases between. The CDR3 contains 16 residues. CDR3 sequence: CATSRDLSNSYNEQFF. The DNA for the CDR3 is TGTGCCACCAGCAGAGATCTCAGTAACTCCTACAATGAGCAGTTCTTC.

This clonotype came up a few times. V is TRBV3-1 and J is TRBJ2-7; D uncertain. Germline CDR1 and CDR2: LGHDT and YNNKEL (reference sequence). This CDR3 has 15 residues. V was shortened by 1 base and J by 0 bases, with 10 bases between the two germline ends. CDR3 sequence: CASSQANTASYEQYF. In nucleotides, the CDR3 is TGTGCCAGCAGCCAAGCGAACACTGCCTCCTACGAGCAGTACTTC.

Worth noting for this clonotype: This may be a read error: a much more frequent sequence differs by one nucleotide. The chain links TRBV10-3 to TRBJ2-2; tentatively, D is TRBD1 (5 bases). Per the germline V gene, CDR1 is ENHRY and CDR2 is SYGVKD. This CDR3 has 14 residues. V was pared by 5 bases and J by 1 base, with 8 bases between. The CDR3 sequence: CAISRTQNTGELFF. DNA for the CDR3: TGTGCCATCAGTAGGACACAGAACACCGGGGAGCTGTTTTTT.

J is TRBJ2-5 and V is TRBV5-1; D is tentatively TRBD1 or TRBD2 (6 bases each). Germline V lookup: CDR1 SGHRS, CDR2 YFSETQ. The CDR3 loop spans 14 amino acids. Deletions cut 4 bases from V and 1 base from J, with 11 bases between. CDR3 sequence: CASSPRGLQETQYF. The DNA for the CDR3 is TGCGCCAGCAGCCCCCGGGGGCTCCAAGAGACCCAGTACTTC.

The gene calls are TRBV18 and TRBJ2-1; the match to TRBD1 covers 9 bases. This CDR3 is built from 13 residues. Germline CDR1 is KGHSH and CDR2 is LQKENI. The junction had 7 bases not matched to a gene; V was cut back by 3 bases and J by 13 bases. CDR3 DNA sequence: TGTGCCAGCTCACCCCCGGGGGACAGGGACCAGTTCTTC. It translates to CASSPPGDRDQFF. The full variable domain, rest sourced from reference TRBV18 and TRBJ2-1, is NAGVMQNPRHLVRRRGQEARLRCSPMKGHSHVYWYRQLPEEGLKFMVYLQKENIIDESGMPKERFSAEFPKEGPSILRIQQVVRGDSAAYFCASSPPGDRDQFFGPGTRLTVL.

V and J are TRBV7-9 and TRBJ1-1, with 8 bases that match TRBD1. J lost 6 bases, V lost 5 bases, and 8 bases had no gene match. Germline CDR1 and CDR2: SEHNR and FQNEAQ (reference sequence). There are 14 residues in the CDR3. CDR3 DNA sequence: TGTGCCAGCAGCAACATCAGGGGGCAAGCTGAAGCTTTCTTT. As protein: CASSNIRGQAEAFF.

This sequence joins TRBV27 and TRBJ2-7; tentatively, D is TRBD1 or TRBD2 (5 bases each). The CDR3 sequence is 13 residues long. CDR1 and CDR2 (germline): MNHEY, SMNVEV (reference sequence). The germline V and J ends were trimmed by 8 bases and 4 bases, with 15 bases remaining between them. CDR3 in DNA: TGTGCCAGCCGTGAGGGCAGGGAGTACGAGCAGTACTTC. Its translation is CASREGREYEQYF.

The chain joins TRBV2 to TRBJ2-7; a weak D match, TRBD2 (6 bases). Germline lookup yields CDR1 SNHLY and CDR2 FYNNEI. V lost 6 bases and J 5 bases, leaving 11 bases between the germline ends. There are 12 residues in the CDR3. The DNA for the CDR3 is TGTGCCAGCAGACTAGCCCTACACGAGCAGTACTTC. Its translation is CASRLALHEQYF.

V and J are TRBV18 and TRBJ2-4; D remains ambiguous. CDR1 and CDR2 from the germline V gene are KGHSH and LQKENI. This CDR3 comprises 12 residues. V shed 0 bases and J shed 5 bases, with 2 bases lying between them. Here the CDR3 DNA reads TGTGCCAGCTCACCACCGGAAAACATTCAGTACTTC. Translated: CASSPPENIQYF.

In nucleotides, the CDR3 is TGTGCCAGCAGTTCTACAGGGGGGAGGACTGAAGCTTTCTTT. The encoded protein is CASSSTGGRTEAFF. V is TRBV6-2 or TRBV6-3 and J is TRBJ1-1; 8 bases fit TRBD1. The V gene's germline CDR1 is MNHEY and CDR2 SVGEGT. The J segment lost 5 bases and the V segment lost 4 bases, leaving 6 bases of the junction unmatched. The CDR3 length is 14 residues.